What follows describes a single TCR beta chain. Antigen unknown. PCR amplification relied on 60 Vbeta primers (plus 13 Jbeta primers). Here immunoSEQ multiplex PCR was the method, and the copy in TCRdb shows in-frame clones only, minus some. The sample carries around 100,000 clones, 82% recorded once. The data are from a study of cytomegalovirus exposure and HLA in healthy donors. General study findings and limits: The authors confirmed in vitro that a few CMV-associated chains were specific for CMV antigens. When a later analysis was performed, an Asian-associated ancestry cluster reportedly had fewer N-insertions than the roughly 640-donor mean. Analyzed later, association rates of TCRs varied across HLA loci, with DRB1 most and HLA-C fewest.

Participants comprised healthy donors of bone marrow. This sequence was found in a young woman in good health and CMV-seronegative. The specimen was PBMCs.

CDR3 amino acids: CASRQKDRGNSPLHF. The CDR3, as DNA: TGTGCCAGCAGGCAAAAAGACAGGGGGAACTCACCCCTCCACTTT. The rearrangement links TRBV11-3 to TRBJ1-6; 9 bases line up with TRBD1. The CDR3 has 15 residues. Germline CDR1 and CDR2: SGHNT and YENEEA. J lost 10 bases, V lost 6 bases, and 10 bases had no gene match.